Presented here are 14 T cell receptor beta chains from one specimen sequenced in a study of immune characterization of retroperitoneal liposarcoma. MiXCR was run by TCRdb on the PCR reads, yielding one entry per CDR3 protein. The repertoire includes more than 10,000 distinct CDR3 sequences, about a quarter of them detected once, and about 9.6% sits in the top ten. Sequencing input: tumor tissue. The source of these receptors is a female donor with retroperitoneal liposarcoma.

This clonotype appeared a few times. V is TRBV24-1 and J is TRBJ2-2; D is ambiguous. The germline V and J ends were trimmed by 5 bases and 5 bases, with 5 bases remaining between them. CDR3 length: 12 residues. From germline, CDR1 is KGHDR and CDR2 SFDVKD. The DNA for the CDR3 is TGTGCCACCAGTGTGAGGACCGGGGAGCTGTTTTTT. Its protein product is CATSVRTGELFF.

The chain combines TRBV11-2 with TRBJ1-3; 7 nucleotides align to TRBD1. The CDR3 is 17 residues long. Germline values: CDR1 SGHAT, CDR2 FQNNGV. After removal of 5 bases from V and 0 bases from J, the junction contained 10 bases not matched to a gene. CDR3 sequence: CASSQNPGQLSGNTIYF. As DNA, the CDR3 is TGTGCCAGCAGCCAGAACCCGGGACAGCTCTCTGGAAACACCATATATTTT.

This clonotype is medium-sized in the sample. The chain links TRBV6-1 to TRBJ2-3; no clear D gene. This CDR3 spans 13 amino acids. CDR1 and CDR2 (germline): MNHNS, SASEGT. V lost 7 bases, J lost 2 bases, and 10 bases lay in between. The DNA for the CDR3 is TGTGCCAGCACCTTGACGGACACAGATACGCAGTATTTT. Its protein is CASTLTDTDTQYF.

There are a few counts of this clonotype. This sequence joins TRBV27 and TRBJ2-1; unclear D gene. CDR1 and CDR2 (germline): MNHEY, SMNVEV (reference sequence). This CDR3 spans 14 amino acids. Trimming removed 2 bases from V and 6 bases from J, with 11 bases in between. Here the CDR3 DNA reads TGTGCCAGCAGTTTAGAGGAAACAAGCAATGAGCAGTTCTTC. Translation: CASSLEETSNEQFF.

This clonotype was seen repeatedly, ten times or more. The rearrangement uses TRBV7-2 and TRBJ2-1; TRBD2 agrees at 9 bases. Germline loops: CDR1 SGHTA, CDR2 FQGNSA. The CDR3 is 15 residues long. V gave up 2 bases and J gave up 4 bases; unmatched junction bases: 3. CDR3 protein: CASSLMSGGYNEQFF. The DNA of the CDR3 is TGTGCCAGCAGCTTAATGAGCGGGGGGTACAATGAGCAGTTCTTC.

In this sample, this clonotype turned up many times. The CDR3 reads CASSWGGPNQPQHF. The DNA for the CDR3 is TGTGCCAGCAGCTGGGGGGGCCCCAATCAGCCCCAGCATTTT. The chain carries TRBV6-1 and TRBJ1-5, with a tentative D call TRBD1 (6 bases). CDR1 is MNHNS and CDR2 is SASEGT in the germline V gene. The CDR3 length is 14 residues. The ends were cut back, 6 bases at V and 3 bases at J, with 12 bases in the middle.

In this sample, this clonotype turned up many times. V is TRBV11-2 and J is TRBJ2-1, with 8 bases identical to TRBD2. J gave up 7 bases and V 3 bases, and 17 bases lay outside the gene matches. This CDR3 is built from 18 residues. Per germline, CDR1 SGHAT and CDR2 FQNNGV. DNA of the CDR3: TGTGCCAGCAGCTTTCCAGGTTTCGGGAGGGAAGGTCAGAATGAGCAGTTCTTC. It yields the protein CASSFPGFGREGQNEQFF. The full variable domain, its missing parts supplied by reference TRBV11-2 and TRBJ2-1, is EAGVAQSPRYKIIEKRQSVAFWCNPISGHATLYWYQQILGQGPKLLIQFQNNGVVDDSQLPKDRFSAERLKGVDSTLKIQPAKLEDSAVYLCASSFPGFGREGQNEQFFGPGTRLTVL.

This clonotype is medium-sized in the sample. The chain has TRBV6-1 and TRBJ2-3, with 8 nucleotides matching TRBD1. Unmatched junction bases numbered 4, after V lost 1 base and J lost 4 bases. The length of the CDR3 is 15 residues. The germline CDR1 and CDR2 sequences are MNHNS and SASEGT. This CDR3 is CASSEEPGGADTQYF. In DNA form, the CDR3 reads TGTGCCAGCAGTGAAGAGCCAGGGGGCGCAGATACGCAGTATTTT.

This chain joins TRBV11-3 and TRBJ1-2, with no clear D. The V end lost 3 bases, the J end lost 2 bases, and 7 bases lay between the germline ends. The CDR3 consists of 13 residues. The V gene's germline CDR1 is SGHNT and CDR2 YENEEA. The CDR3 DNA reads TGTGCCAGCAGCTTTCAGGCCAACTATGGCTACACCTTC. The encoded protein is CASSFQANYGYTF. Combining the CDR3 with reference TRBV11-3 and TRBJ1-2 gives the whole variable domain EAGVVQSPRYKIIEKKQPVAFWCNPISGHNTLYWYLQNLGQGPELLIRYENEEAVDDSQLPKDRFSAERLKGVDSTLKIQPAELGDSAVYLCASSFQANYGYTFGSGTRLTVV.

This clonotype was seen a handful of times. The chain couples TRBV12-3 or TRBV12-4 to TRBJ2-1; no reliable D call. The tail of the sequence fits TRBJ2-7 better, so the J call may be wrong. This CDR3 contains 13 residues. The CDR3 coding sequence is TGTGCCAGCAGGATCCGATCCTACAATGAGCAGTACTTC. Translated, it gives CASRIRSYNEQYF.

This clonotype was recorded many times. The rearrangement joins TRBV12-3 or TRBV12-4 to TRBJ2-2; 8 bases are a match to TRBD2. The CDR3 covers 13 residues. The V gene end was trimmed by 8 bases and the J gene end by 4 bases; junction bases not matched to a gene: 3. For the CDR3, the DNA is TGTGCCAGCGGAACTAGCGGCACCGGGGAGCTGTTTTTT. It yields the protein CASGTSGTGELFF.

The CDR3 DNA reads as TGCGCCAGCAGTGGTCTTGACAGCTCCTACAATGAGCAGTTCTTC. This sequence encodes CASSGLDSSYNEQFF. The chain has TRBV10-2 and TRBJ2-1, with D perhaps TRBD1 (5 bases). Germline V CDR1 and CDR2: WSHSY, SAAADI. This CDR3 is built from 15 residues. The V end was cut by 4 bases, the J end by 0 bases, with 10 bases between.

The chain combines TRBV27 with TRBJ2-5; possibly TRBD2 for D (5 bases). The CDR3 spans 12 residues. Trimming removed 7 bases at V and 0 bases at J, with 6 bases between. Germline assignment: CDR1 MNHEY and CDR2 SMNVEV (reference sequence). CDR3 nucleotide sequence: TGTGCCAGCAAGGACTACCAAGAGACCCAGTACTTC. Protein: CASKDYQETQYF.

This clonotype counts as medium-sized. The chain employs TRBV12-3 or TRBV12-4 and TRBJ2-5, with a weak D call TRBD2 (5 bases). The CDR3 length is 12 residues. V lost 1 base to trimming and J lost 11 bases, with 11 bases between them. CDR3 DNA: TGTGCCAGCAGTTTAGAAGGAGCGGAGCAGTACTTC. Translation: CASSLEGAEQYF.